What follows are 27 T cell receptor beta chains derived from one specimen sequenced in a study of blood T cell repertoires in COVID-19. Clones were sequenced by immunoSEQ multiplex PCR, and TCRdb holds only the in-frame ones, with some missing. The sample contains around 190,000 clones, about 81% of which appear only once. Sequencing was performed on PBMCs or T cells enriched from blood (not recorded which). These TCRs come from a man aged 35 to 55 who had recovered from COVID-19.

The CDR3 region has the DNA TGTGCCAGCAGTTTGCGGCAGTTGCATGGCTACACCTTC. Protein: CASSLRQLHGYTF. This chain links TRBV12-3 or TRBV12-4 with TRBJ1-2, with D uncertain. The V end lost 3 bases, the J end lost 6 bases, and 11 bases lay between the germline ends. This CDR3 is built from 13 residues.

The V gene is TRBV27, the J gene TRBJ2-1; D possibly corresponds to TRBD2 (5 bases). Trimming cost V 6 bases and J 7 bases, with 16 bases left between them. Germline assignment: CDR1 MNHEY and CDR2 SMNVEV (reference sequence). The CDR3 runs to 14 residues. The CDR3: CASSPSEGWNEQFF. For the CDR3, the DNA is TGTGCCAGCAGCCCTTCAGAGGGTTGGAATGAGCAGTTCTTC.

V and J are TRBV18 and TRBJ1-2; D is perhaps TRBD1 (6 bases). This CDR3 has 16 residues. The germline V gene encodes CDR1 KGHSH and CDR2 LQKENI. V lost 1 base and J 3 bases, leaving 15 bases between the germline ends. The CDR3 here is CASSPRGGQDYYGYTF. The CDR3 nucleotides are TGTGCCAGCTCACCACGAGGGGGTCAAGACTACTATGGCTACACCTTC.

This clone is large in the sample. CDR3 DNA sequence: TGTGCCAGCAGTACTGAGACAGCGAACACCGGGGAGCTGTTTTTT. It yields the protein CASSTETANTGELFF. J is TRBJ2-2 and V is TRBV27, with D possibly being TRBD1 (5 bases). V lost 5 bases, J lost 0 bases, and 10 bases lay in between. Per germline, CDR1 MNHEY and CDR2 SMNVEV (reference sequence). CDR3 size: 15 residues.

This rearrangement joins TRBV5-1 to TRBJ1-3; 8 bases align to TRBD1. The CDR3 has 17 amino acids. V lost 4 bases to trimming and J lost 0 bases; unmatched junction nucleotides: 9. The V gene's germline CDR1 is SGHRS and CDR2 YFSETQ. The CDR3 sequence is CASSQTTGGGSGNTIYF. The CDR3 nucleotides are TGCGCCAGCAGCCAAACCACAGGGGGTGGCTCTGGAAACACCATATATTTT.

This clone appeared a few times. The chain is built from TRBV5-1 and TRBJ2-1; 11 nucleotides agree with TRBD2. The germline V gene encodes CDR1 SGHRS and CDR2 YFSETQ. V was pared by 4 bases and J by 10 bases, with 10 bases of the junction left unmatched. The CDR3 contains 15 residues. The CDR3 spells CASSPTVAGGKEQFF. The CDR3 DNA sequence: TGCGCCAGCAGCCCCACGGTAGCGGGAGGGAAAGAGCAGTTCTTC. Based on the CDR3 plus reference TRBV5-1 and TRBJ2-1, the full variable domain is KAGVTQTPRYLIKTRGQQVTLSCSPISGHRSVSWYQQTPGQGLQFLFEYFSETQRNKGNFPGRFSGRQFSNSRSEMNVSTLELGDSALYLCASSPTVAGGKEQFFGPGTRLTVL.

The DNA for the CDR3 is TGTGCCAGCAGCCGCGGGTCAGCGGAGAGCACAGATACGCAGTATTTT. Amino acids: CASSRGSAESTDTQYF. The V gene is TRBV7-9, the J gene TRBJ2-3; D may be TRBD2 (5 bases). Germline CDR1 reads SEHNR; CDR2 reads FQNEAQ (reference sequence). The CDR3 has 16 residues. V gave up 5 bases and J gave up 0 bases, with 15 bases separating them.

This clone was recorded only once. V is TRBV11-2 and J is TRBJ1-2; D possibly corresponds to TRBD1 (5 bases). The germline V gene has CDR1 SGHAT and CDR2 FQNNGV. The V end lost 3 bases, the J end lost 7 bases, and 18 bases lay between the germline ends. This CDR3 comprises 15 residues. The DNA of the CDR3 is TGTGCCAGCAGCTTGCGGGGACCGCGCTTCGCTGGCTACACCTTC. It codes for CASSLRGPRFAGYTF.

This chain's CDR3 is CASLDRDSHTGELFF. The CDR3 region has the DNA TGTGCCAGCCTTGACCGGGACAGCCACACCGGGGAGCTGTTTTTT. The rearrangement links TRBV13 to TRBJ2-2; 7 bases align to TRBD1. Looked up from germline, CDR1 is PRHDT and CDR2 is FYEKMQ (reference sequence). The V gene end was trimmed by 8 bases and the J gene end by 3 bases; junction bases not matched to a gene: 9. The CDR3 contains 15 residues.

This clone came up once. The rearrangement joins TRBV10-3 to TRBJ2-2; 7 bases agree with TRBD1. V shed 10 bases, J shed 0 bases, and the junction held 8 bases outside the gene matches. The CDR3 runs to 15 residues. Germline CDR1 ENHRY, CDR2 SYGVKD. CDR3 amino acids: CATDTGDANTGELFF. The CDR3 bases are TGTGCCACCGATACAGGGGATGCGAACACCGGGGAGCTGTTTTTT.

A word on this clone: At the DNA level, this CDR3 is encoded by other sequences in the same sample as well. The rearrangement uses TRBV5-1 and TRBJ1-4; D is perhaps TRBD1 (6 bases). The CDR3 contains 14 residues. Trimming pared 4 bases from V and 4 bases from J, leaving 11 bases between. The V gene's germline CDR1 is SGHRS and CDR2 YFSETQ. The CDR3 DNA follows: TGCGCCAGCAGCCTAACAGGGTTTAATGAAAAACTGTTTTTT. Its protein product is CASSLTGFNEKLFF. Using reference TRBV5-1 and TRBJ1-4 for the parts outside the CDR3, the full variable domain is KAGVTQTPRYLIKTRGQQVTLSCSPISGHRSVSWYQQTPGQGLQFLFEYFSETQRNKGNFPGRFSGRQFSNSRSEMNVSTLELGDSALYLCASSLTGFNEKLFFGSGTQLSVL.

J is TRBJ2-2 and V is TRBV6-4; TRBD1 is a possible D gene (6 bases). This CDR3 is built from 14 residues. Looked up from germline, CDR1 is MRHNA and CDR2 is SNTAGT. Trimming stripped 4 bases from V and 5 bases from J, with 11 bases between. The CDR3 protein is CASSAKGGTGELFF. CDR3 bases: TGTGCCAGCAGTGCCAAAGGGGGAACCGGGGAGCTGTTTTTT.

The genes are TRBV29-1 and TRBJ1-1, with 8 bases fitting TRBD1. The germline V gene encodes CDR1 SQVTM and CDR2 ANQGSEA. The length of the CDR3 is 14 residues. V gave up 4 bases and J gave up 2 bases; unmatched junction bases: 6. CDR3 nucleotides: TGCAGCGTTGTGGACAGGGCACTAAACACTGAAGCTTTCTTT. Amino acids: CSVVDRALNTEAFF. The variable domain in full, with the rest retrieved from reference TRBV29-1 and TRBJ1-1, is SAVISQKPSRDICQRGTSLTIQCQVDSQVTMMFWYRQQPGQSLTLIATANQGSEATYESGFVIDKFPISRPNLTFSTLTVSNMSPEDSSIYLCSVVDRALNTEAFFGQGTRLTVV.

The V gene is TRBV7-9, the J gene TRBJ1-5; the match to TRBD1 covers 8 bases. The CDR3 loop spans 14 amino acids. V was pared by 3 bases and J by 7 bases, with 5 bases of the junction left unmatched. Germline CDR1 and CDR2: SEHNR and FQNEAQ (reference sequence). The CDR3 nucleotides are TGTGCCAGCAGCTTCGGACAGGGAAGCCAGCCCCAGCATTTT. As protein: CASSFGQGSQPQHF.

The chain recombines TRBV4-2 with TRBJ2-7; possibly TRBD1 for D (5 bases). Trimming shortened V by 3 bases and J by 2 bases, and 17 bases separated the two germline ends. The CDR3 extends over 16 amino acids. CDR1 LGHNA and CDR2 YNFKEQ come from the germline V gene. The CDR3, as DNA: TGTGCCAGCAGCCATGATTCAACCAGGGTCGCCTACGAGCAGTACTTC. This codes for CASSHDSTRVAYEQYF.

The V gene is TRBV7-3, the J gene TRBJ1-6; D is perhaps TRBD1 (5 bases). The CDR3 covers 13 residues. The germline gives CDR1 SGHTA, CDR2 FQGTGA. Trimming took off 5 bases at V and 13 bases at J, with 15 bases between the two ends. CDR3: CASSVGTLGPLHF. CDR3 nucleotides: TGTGCCAGCAGCGTCGGGACTCTGGGTCCCCTCCACTTT.

The chain carries TRBV3-1 (or the pseudogene TRBV3-2) and TRBJ2-1, with D perhaps matching TRBD2 (5 bases). V was clipped by 7 bases and J by 8 bases, with 21 bases between them. The CDR3 totals 15 residues. Germline assignment: CDR1 LGHDT and CDR2 YNNKEL (reference sequence). CDR3 DNA: TGTGCCAGCAAGCGAGGGCTGGACGATTCGGATGAGCAGTTCTTC. This sequence encodes CASKRGLDDSDEQFF.

The J gene is TRBJ2-2, the V gene TRBV28; the match to TRBD2 covers 9 bases. The CDR3 extends over 15 amino acids. Germline CDR1 MDHEN, CDR2 SYDVKM. V gave up 5 bases and J gave up 5 bases; unmatched junction bases: 6. CDR3 coding DNA: TGTGCCAGCAGTCTTGGACTAGCGCGAACCGGGGAGCTGTTTTTT. This translates into CASSLGLARTGELFF.

The V and J genes are TRBV6-5 and TRBJ1-5; 10 bases fit TRBD1. V was pared by 5 bases and J by 6 bases, with 4 bases of the junction left unmatched. Germline V CDR1 and CDR2: MNHEY, SVGAGI. The CDR3 runs 14 residues. The CDR3, as DNA: TGTGCCAGCAGTCCGGGACAGGGGTTTCAGCCCCAGCATTTT. Translating it yields CASSPGQGFQPQHF.

The chain uses TRBV14 and TRBJ2-1, with TRBD2 as a possible D gene (6 bases). Germline CDR1 is SGHDN and CDR2 is FVKESK. The CDR3 consists of 15 residues. The V and J ends lost 5 bases and 7 bases respectively, with 18 bases between them. CDR3 sequence: CASSIRGLPRNEQFF. CDR3 bases: TGTGCCAGCAGCATCCGAGGACTACCAAGGAATGAGCAGTTCTTC.

The chain carries TRBV10-3 and TRBJ1-2; 8 bases are shared with TRBD1. This CDR3 has 14 residues. Germline V lookup: CDR1 ENHRY, CDR2 SYGVKD. The V gene end was trimmed by 4 bases and the J gene end by 4 bases; junction bases not matched to a gene: 5. CDR3 DNA sequence: TGTGCCATCAGTGCCCAAGACAGGGGCTATGGCTACACCTTC. Translated: CAISAQDRGYGYTF.

This clone was seen once. The chain joins TRBV4-2 to TRBJ1-2; TRBD1 might be the D (6 bases). Germline V lookup: CDR1 LGHNA, CDR2 YNFKEQ. Trimming cost V 2 bases and J 8 bases, with 15 bases left between them. The length of the CDR3 is 14 residues. The CDR3 coding sequence is TGTGCCAGCAGCCAACAGACAGGTTCACGCGGCTACACCTTC. This translates into CASSQQTGSRGYTF.

This sequence joins TRBV7-2 and TRBJ1-5, with 10 bases that match TRBD1. Germline V gene sequence: CDR1 SGHTA, CDR2 FQGNSA. The length of the CDR3 is 16 residues. V shed 1 base, J shed 2 bases, and the junction held 2 bases outside the gene matches. The CDR3 loop is CASSLVGTGGNQPQHF. The CDR3 DNA reads TGTGCCAGCAGCTTAGTGGGGACAGGGGGCAATCAGCCCCAGCATTTT. Variable domain in full (rest from reference TRBV7-2 and TRBJ1-5): GAGVSQSPSNKVTEKGKDVELRCDPISGHTALYWYRQSLGQGLEFLIYFQGNSAPDKSGLPSDRFSAERTGGSVSTLTIQRTQQEDSAVYLCASSLVGTGGNQPQHFGDGTRLSIL.

This clone came up a few times. The V gene is TRBV7-6, the J gene TRBJ2-6; 9 positions agree with TRBD1. The CDR3 extends over 17 amino acids. V shed 5 bases, J shed 0 bases, and the junction held 5 bases outside the gene matches. Per germline, CDR1 SGHVS and CDR2 FNYEAQ. The CDR3 loop is CASSLQGANSGANVLTF. CDR3 in DNA: TGTGCCAGCAGCCTACAGGGGGCGAACTCTGGGGCCAACGTCCTGACTTTC.

The chain employs TRBV5-1 and TRBJ2-3, with 8 bases lining up with TRBD2. With 6 bases clipped from V and 14 bases from J, the junction kept 14 bases outside the gene matches. The CDR3 contains 13 residues. The germline V gene has CDR1 SGHRS and CDR2 YFSETQ. The CDR3 protein is CASMDRAGVVRYF. The CDR3 DNA reads TGCGCCAGCATGGACCGAGCGGGAGTGGTTAGGTATTTT.

The V and J genes are TRBV20-1 and TRBJ1-5; weak D call: TRBD1 (5 bases). The V gene's germline CDR1 is DFQATT and CDR2 SNEGSKA (reference sequence). The CDR3 spans 16 residues. V was pared by 3 bases and J by 5 bases, with 20 bases between. CDR3 in DNA: TGCAGTGCTAGTCGATCGGTTCAGGGAGGAGATCAGCCCCAGCATTTT. Translation gives CSASRSVQGGDQPQHF.

The rearrangement uses TRBV15 and TRBJ1-1; the D gene is possibly TRBD1 (5 bases). V gave up 3 bases and J gave up 4 bases, with 15 bases separating them. Germline CDR1 is LNHNV and CDR2 is YYDKDF (reference sequence). The CDR3 runs to 15 residues. In nucleotides, the CDR3 is TGTGCCACCAGCAGGGATTCCAGGGTAGGCACTGAAGCTTTCTTT. Amino acid sequence: CATSRDSRVGTEAFF.